The 2 T cell receptor beta chains below were found in one sample sequenced in a study of T cells in Graves' hyperthyroidism and ophthalmopathy. Authors of the study amplified TCR beta CDR3 regions from RNA transcripts. HTBI primers were used for first-round RT-PCR of the TCR CDR3. From the multiplex PCR reads, TCRdb called clonotypes with MiXCR, one entry per CDR3 protein. In the table there are 800,000 or so distinct CDR3 sequences, 35% to 45% of which are singletons. Sequenced input: blood. Every receptor here comes from a man aged 18 to 29 with Graves' hyperthyroidism.

The CDR3 spells CASAEGQNYGYTF. The CDR3 DNA follows: TGTGCCAGCGCCGAGGGGCAGAACTATGGCTACACCTTC. The gene calls are TRBV9 and TRBJ1-2; D perhaps matches TRBD1 (5 bases). V dropped 7 bases and J dropped 2 bases, with 12 bases sitting between them. This CDR3 contains 13 residues. Germline-derived CDR1 and CDR2 are SGDLS and YYNGEE.

This clonotype was seen repeatedly, ten times or more. V is TRBV29-1 and J is TRBJ2-5; D is ambiguous. The CDR3 is 16 amino acids. CDR1 SQVTM and CDR2 ANQGSEA come from the germline V gene. V was trimmed by 0 bases and J by 3 bases, leaving 17 bases between them. The DNA of the CDR3 is TGCAGCGTTGAAGAGCCGGAAATTGGACGGAAAGAGACCCAGTACTTC. As protein: CSVEEPEIGRKETQYF. The full variable domain, in which reference TRBV29-1 and TRBJ2-5 provide the parts outside the CDR3, is SAVISQKPSRDICQRGTSLTIQCQVDSQVTMMFWYRQQPGQSLTLIATANQGSEATYESGFVIDKFPISRPNLTFSTLTVSNMSPEDSSIYLCSVEEPEIGRKETQYFGPGTRLLVL.